This TCR beta chain was identified in a study of T cells expressing NK-cell markers. Study observations and caveats: Dominant NKG2C+ clonotypes made up about 1.0-7.0% of CD8+ T cells in roughly 6 donors.

TCRdb re-called the 5' RACE reads; one entry per CDR3 protein, DNA not given. Its table lists about 550,000 distinct CDR3 sequences. In regard to this clonotype: Its target is unknown.

This CDR3 is built from 15 residues. The germline gives CDR1 GTSNPN, CDR2 SVGIG (reference sequence). The sample comprised blood T cells: a sorted CD56 or NKG2C T cell subset, CD4+ or CD8+ T cells, or bulk PBMC T cells (not recorded which). The TCR comes from a young man in good health. The rearrangement uses TRBV30 and TRBJ1-2. CDR3 region: CAWASLRQFMRGYTF.